This T cell receptor (beta chain) comes out of a study of blood T cell repertoires in COVID-19. This CDR3 has 15 residues. The V and J ends lost 3 bases and 7 bases, in that order; junction bases with no gene match: 10. The V gene's germline CDR1 is KGHDR and CDR2 SFDVKD. The data were produced by immunoSEQ multiplex PCR, yet TCRdb's version contains in-frame clones alone and is incomplete. The sample holds 110,000 or so clones, 75% to 90% seen once. This clone came up once. The sequence derives from a man aged 70-80 years with active or convalescent COVID-19. This chain joins TRBV24-1 and TRBJ1-2; 7 positions agree with TRBD1. Sequencing used peripheral blood. CDR3 nucleotide sequence: TGTGCCACCAGTGATCCGACAGGGAGTCCGCGTGGCTACACCTTC. Its protein is CATSDPTGSPRGYTF.